Given below is one T cell receptor beta chain in context. The data originate from a study of blood T cell repertoires in COVID-19. Study information: Collection of acute and convalescent COVID-19 samples took place in the United States, Italy and Spain. Nucleic acid was either cDNA or gDNA, and it came from T cells, B-cell-depleted T cells, or PBMCs.

This CDR3 comprises 17 residues. Germline CDR1 reads MNHEY; CDR2 reads SMNVEV (reference sequence). Germline trimming cut 4 bases from V and 1 base from J; bases unmatched to any gene: 7. The authors' processing: Counts of nucleated cells, estimated from reference gene primer amplification, were obtained. The method was immunoSEQ multiplex PCR; TCRdb's version includes in-frame clones alone and lacks a portion of them. V, J and clone size are taken as reported in that table, and D and trimming were inferred from the DNA itself. Of a few hundred thousand clones in the sample, about 80% were seen once.

This chain uses TRBV27 with TRBJ1-1; 12 bases match TRBD1. Specimen: peripheral blood. This clonotype was obtained from a human donor with acute or convalescent COVID-19. The donor label of this sample is uncertain. The CDR3 reads CASSSLGTGGANTEAFF. CDR3 nucleotides: TGTGCCAGCAGTTCCCTCGGGACAGGGGGCGCGAACACTGAAGCTTTCTTT.